Described below is a single T cell receptor beta chain sequence and its context. Its specificity is not known. Sequenced by immunoSEQ multiplex PCR; TCRdb stores in-frame clones only, minus some. The table has over 100,000 clones, about 80% seen once. The sample comes from a study of T cell responses to AZD1222 COVID-19 vaccine. Study overall: Second doses that came at about 4 or about 12 weeks were put together. Findings and caveats of the study: Researchers report vaccine-associated CD4 TCRs spanning spike, with dominance at 160-218 and 743-854. The peak T cell response came first, and repertoires were sampled only after it. A reported finding is that nearly half of spike-specific TCRs target unmutated variant regions.

This CDR3 is built from 17 residues. The germline V and J ends were trimmed by 0 bases and 3 bases, with 18 bases remaining between them. Per the germline V gene, CDR1 is LGHNA and CDR2 is YSLEER. This chain connects TRBV4-3 to TRBJ2-7; D may match TRBD1 or TRBD2 (5 bases each). The sequences come from peripheral blood, collected on day 0 of AZD1222 vaccination. The sequence was obtained from an adult in good health. Here the CDR3 reads CASSQDIGGVTIYEQYF. CDR3 nucleotide sequence: TGCGCCAGCAGCCAAGATATTGGGGGAGTGACTATCTACGAGCAGTACTTC.